One sample yielded the 8 T cell receptor beta chains listed below, sequenced in a study of cytomegalovirus exposure and HLA in healthy donors. The PCR ran on 60 Vbeta and 13 Jbeta primers. Produced via immunoSEQ multiplex PCR; TCRdb's table is partial and in-frame only. The table lists approximately 240,000 clones, 77% of them singletons. Material for sequencing was PBMCs. The receptors derive from a woman between 55 and 75 years old in good health and CMV-seropositive.

The rearrangement links TRBV18 to TRBJ1-1; 9 bases map to TRBD1. Looked up from germline, CDR1 is KGHSH and CDR2 is LQKENI. This CDR3 comprises 14 residues. Trimming removed 2 bases from V and 7 bases from J; junction bases left unmatched: 5. The CDR3 nucleotides read TGTGCCAGCTCACCATGGACAGGGGAAAATGAAGCTTTCTTT. Its protein product is CASSPWTGENEAFF. Complete variable domain (other parts from reference TRBV18 and TRBJ1-1): NAGVMQNPRHLVRRRGQEARLRCSPMKGHSHVYWYRQLPEEGLKFMVYLQKENIIDESGMPKERFSAEFPKEGPSILRIQQVVRGDSAAYFCASSPWTGENEAFFGQGTRLTVV.

The gene calls are TRBV5-1 and TRBJ2-1; 15 nucleotides agree with TRBD2. CDR1 SGHRS and CDR2 YFSETQ come from the germline V gene. V trimming: 4 bases; J trimming: 5 bases; junction bases outside the gene matches: 7. The CDR3 spans 17 residues. The CDR3 nucleotides are TGCGCCAGCAGCCTACGGACTAGCGGGGGGGCCCACAATGAGCAGTTCTTC. It encodes CASSLRTSGGAHNEQFF.

The genes are TRBV5-1 and TRBJ1-1, with D possibly being TRBD1 (6 bases). The length of the CDR3 is 14 residues. V was shortened by 4 bases and J by 4 bases, with 14 bases between the two germline ends. In germline, CDR1 is SGHRS, CDR2 YFSETQ. DNA of the CDR3: TGCGCCAGCAGCGTACAGGGCGTTGGCACTGAAGCTTTCTTT. Protein product: CASSVQGVGTEAFF.

The chain carries TRBV5-1 and TRBJ2-1; D might be TRBD1 (5 bases). Germline CDR1 reads SGHRS; CDR2 reads YFSETQ. The germline V and J ends were trimmed by 4 bases and 3 bases, with 11 bases remaining between them. This CDR3 spans 14 amino acids. The CDR3 spells CASSLNRYYNEQFF. The CDR3 DNA reads TGCGCCAGCAGCCTGAACAGGTACTACAATGAGCAGTTCTTC. The whole variable domain, remainder taken from reference TRBV5-1 and TRBJ2-1, is KAGVTQTPRYLIKTRGQQVTLSCSPISGHRSVSWYQQTPGQGLQFLFEYFSETQRNKGNFPGRFSGRQFSNSRSEMNVSTLELGDSALYLCASSLNRYYNEQFFGPGTRLTVL.

V and J are TRBV30 and TRBJ1-5, with 7 bases lining up with TRBD1. The CDR3 is made up of 14 amino acids. V gave up 0 bases and J gave up 7 bases; unmatched junction bases: 6. The V gene's germline CDR1 is GTSNPN and CDR2 SVGIG (reference sequence). CDR3 loop: CAWSVVGGVQPQHF. The CDR3 DNA reads TGTGCCTGGAGTGTGGTAGGGGGCGTGCAGCCCCAGCATTTT.

Here the CDR3 DNA reads TGCGCCAGCAGTCCAACCTGGGCGGGGGAGCAGTACTTC. It yields the protein CASSPTWAGEQYF. The chain couples TRBV10-1 to TRBJ2-7; TRBD2 might be the D (6 bases). This CDR3 contains 13 residues. Per germline, CDR1 WNHNN and CDR2 SYGVQD (reference sequence). The V and J ends lost 5 bases and 7 bases respectively, with 15 bases between them.

The V call is TRBV11-2, the J call TRBJ2-3; TRBD2 matches 12 bases. The germline gives CDR1 SGHAT, CDR2 FQNNGV. This CDR3 comprises 18 residues. Germline trimming cut 3 bases from V and 3 bases from J; bases unmatched to any gene: 10. CDR3 sequence: CASSFSLRTSGVTDTQYF. CDR3 bases: TGTGCCAGCAGCTTCTCTTTGAGGACTAGCGGGGTGACAGATACGCAGTATTTT.

V and J are TRBV5-1 and TRBJ1-1, with 8 bases matching TRBD1. CDR1 and CDR2 from the germline V gene are SGHRS and YFSETQ. This CDR3 has 15 residues. J lost 1 base, V lost 3 bases, and 5 bases had no gene match. CDR3 amino acids: CASSSLGQGNTEAFF. DNA of the CDR3: TGCGCCAGCAGCTCCCTCGGACAGGGGAACACTGAAGCTTTCTTT.